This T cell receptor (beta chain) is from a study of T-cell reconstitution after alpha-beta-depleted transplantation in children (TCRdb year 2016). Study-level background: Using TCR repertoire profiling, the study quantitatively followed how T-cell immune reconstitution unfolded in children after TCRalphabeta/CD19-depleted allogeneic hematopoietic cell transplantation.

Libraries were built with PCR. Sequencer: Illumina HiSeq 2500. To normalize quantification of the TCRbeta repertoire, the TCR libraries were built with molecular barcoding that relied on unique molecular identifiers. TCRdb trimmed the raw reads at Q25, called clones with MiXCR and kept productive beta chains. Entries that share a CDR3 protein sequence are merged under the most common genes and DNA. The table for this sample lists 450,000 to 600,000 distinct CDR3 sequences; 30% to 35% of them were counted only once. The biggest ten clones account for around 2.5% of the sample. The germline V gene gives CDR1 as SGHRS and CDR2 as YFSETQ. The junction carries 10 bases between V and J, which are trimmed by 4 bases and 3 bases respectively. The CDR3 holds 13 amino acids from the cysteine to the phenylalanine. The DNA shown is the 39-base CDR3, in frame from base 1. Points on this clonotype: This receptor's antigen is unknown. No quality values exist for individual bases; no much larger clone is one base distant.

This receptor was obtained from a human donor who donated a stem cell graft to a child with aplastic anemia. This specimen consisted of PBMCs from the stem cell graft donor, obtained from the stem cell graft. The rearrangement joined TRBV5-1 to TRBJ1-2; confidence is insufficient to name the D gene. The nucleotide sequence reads TGCGCCAGCAGCCCGGGAGGTTACTATGGCTACACCTTC. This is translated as CASSPGGYYGYTF.